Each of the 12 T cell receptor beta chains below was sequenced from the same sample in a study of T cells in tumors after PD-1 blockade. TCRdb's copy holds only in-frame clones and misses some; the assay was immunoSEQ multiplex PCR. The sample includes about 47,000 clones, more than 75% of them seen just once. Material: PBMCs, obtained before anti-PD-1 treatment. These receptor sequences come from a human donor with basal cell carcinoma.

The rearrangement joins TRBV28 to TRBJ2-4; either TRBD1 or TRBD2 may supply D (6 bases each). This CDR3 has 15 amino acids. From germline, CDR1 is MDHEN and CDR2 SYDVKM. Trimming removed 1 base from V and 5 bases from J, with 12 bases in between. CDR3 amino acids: CASSLSGAAENIQYF. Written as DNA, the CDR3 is TGTGCCAGCAGTTTATCGGGGGCGGCGGAAAACATTCAGTACTTC.

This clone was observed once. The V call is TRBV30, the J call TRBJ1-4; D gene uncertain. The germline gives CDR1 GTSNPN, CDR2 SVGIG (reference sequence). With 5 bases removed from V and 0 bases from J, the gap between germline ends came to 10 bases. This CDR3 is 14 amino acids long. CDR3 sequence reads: CAWDRTTTNEKLFF. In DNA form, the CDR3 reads TGTGCCTGGGATCGGACTACAACTAATGAAAAACTGTTTTTT.

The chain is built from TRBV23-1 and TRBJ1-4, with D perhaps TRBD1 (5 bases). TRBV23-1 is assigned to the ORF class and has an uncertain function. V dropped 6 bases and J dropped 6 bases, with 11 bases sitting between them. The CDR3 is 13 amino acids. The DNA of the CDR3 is TGCGCCAGCAGATCGGGGGGGTATGAAAAACTGTTTTTT. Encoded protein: CASRSGGYEKLFF.

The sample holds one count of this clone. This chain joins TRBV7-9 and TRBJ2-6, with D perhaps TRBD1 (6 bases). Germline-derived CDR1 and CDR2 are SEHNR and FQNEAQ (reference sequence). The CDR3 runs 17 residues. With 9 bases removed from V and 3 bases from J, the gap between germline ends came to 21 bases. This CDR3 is CARSGQGRKGGANVLTF. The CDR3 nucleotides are TGTGCCAGGTCCGGCCAGGGGCGCAAAGGTGGGGCCAACGTCCTGACTTTC.

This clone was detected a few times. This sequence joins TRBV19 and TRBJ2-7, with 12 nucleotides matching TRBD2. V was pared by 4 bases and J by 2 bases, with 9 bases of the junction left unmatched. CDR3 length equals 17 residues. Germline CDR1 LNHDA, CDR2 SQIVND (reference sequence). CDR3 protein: CASSRGTSGRTTYEQYF. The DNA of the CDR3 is TGTGCCAGTAGTAGAGGGACTAGCGGGCGAACCACCTACGAGCAGTACTTC.

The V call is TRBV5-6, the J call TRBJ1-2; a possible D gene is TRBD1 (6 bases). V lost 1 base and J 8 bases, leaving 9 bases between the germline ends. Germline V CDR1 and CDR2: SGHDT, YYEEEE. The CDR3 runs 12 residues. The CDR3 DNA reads TGTGCCAGCAGCTTGATGCAGGGGGGCTACACCTTC. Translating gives CASSLMQGGYTF.

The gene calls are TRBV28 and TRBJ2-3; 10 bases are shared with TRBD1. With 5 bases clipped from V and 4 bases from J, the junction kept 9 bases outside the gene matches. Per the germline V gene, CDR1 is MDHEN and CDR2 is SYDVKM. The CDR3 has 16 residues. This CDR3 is CASSPPGQGWADTQYF. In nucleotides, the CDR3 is TGTGCCAGCAGTCCCCCGGGACAGGGGTGGGCAGATACGCAGTATTTT.

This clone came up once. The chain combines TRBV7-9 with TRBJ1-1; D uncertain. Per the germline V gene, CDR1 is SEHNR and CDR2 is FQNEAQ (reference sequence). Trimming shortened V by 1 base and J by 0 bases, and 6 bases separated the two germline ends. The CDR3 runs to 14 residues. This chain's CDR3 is CASSLVEMNTEAFF. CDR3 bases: TGTGCCAGCAGCTTAGTTGAGATGAACACTGAAGCTTTCTTT. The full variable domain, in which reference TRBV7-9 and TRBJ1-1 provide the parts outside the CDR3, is DTGVSQNPRHKITKRGQNVTFRCDPISEHNRLYWYRQTLGQGPEFLTYFQNEAQLEKSRLLSDRFSAERPKGSFSTLEIQRTEQGDSAMYLCASSLVEMNTEAFFGQGTRLTVV.

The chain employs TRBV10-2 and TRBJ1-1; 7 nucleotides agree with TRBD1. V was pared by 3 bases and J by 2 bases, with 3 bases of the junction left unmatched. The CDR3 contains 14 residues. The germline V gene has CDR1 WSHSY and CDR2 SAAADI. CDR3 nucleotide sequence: TGCGCCAGCAGTGAAAGGGACAGAAACACTGAAGCTTTCTTT. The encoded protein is CASSERDRNTEAFF.

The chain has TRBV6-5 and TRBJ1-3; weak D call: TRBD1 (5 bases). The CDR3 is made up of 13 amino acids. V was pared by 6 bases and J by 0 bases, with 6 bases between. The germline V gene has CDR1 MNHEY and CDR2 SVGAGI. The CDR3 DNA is TGTGCCAGCAGGCAGGGCTCTGGAAACACCATATATTTT. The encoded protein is CASRQGSGNTIYF.

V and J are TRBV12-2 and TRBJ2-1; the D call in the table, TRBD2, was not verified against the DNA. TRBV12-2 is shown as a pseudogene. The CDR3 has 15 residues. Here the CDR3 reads CASRLRRFWSNEQFF. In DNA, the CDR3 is TGTGCAAGTCGCTTAAGGCGGTTCTGGTCCAATGAGCAGTTCTTC.

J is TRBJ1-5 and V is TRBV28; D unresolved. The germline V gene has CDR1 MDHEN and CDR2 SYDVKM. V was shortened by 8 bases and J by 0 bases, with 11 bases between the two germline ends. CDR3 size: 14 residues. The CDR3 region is CASGFTLSNQPQHF. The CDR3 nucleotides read TGTGCCAGCGGATTTACCCTTAGCAATCAGCCCCAGCATTTT.